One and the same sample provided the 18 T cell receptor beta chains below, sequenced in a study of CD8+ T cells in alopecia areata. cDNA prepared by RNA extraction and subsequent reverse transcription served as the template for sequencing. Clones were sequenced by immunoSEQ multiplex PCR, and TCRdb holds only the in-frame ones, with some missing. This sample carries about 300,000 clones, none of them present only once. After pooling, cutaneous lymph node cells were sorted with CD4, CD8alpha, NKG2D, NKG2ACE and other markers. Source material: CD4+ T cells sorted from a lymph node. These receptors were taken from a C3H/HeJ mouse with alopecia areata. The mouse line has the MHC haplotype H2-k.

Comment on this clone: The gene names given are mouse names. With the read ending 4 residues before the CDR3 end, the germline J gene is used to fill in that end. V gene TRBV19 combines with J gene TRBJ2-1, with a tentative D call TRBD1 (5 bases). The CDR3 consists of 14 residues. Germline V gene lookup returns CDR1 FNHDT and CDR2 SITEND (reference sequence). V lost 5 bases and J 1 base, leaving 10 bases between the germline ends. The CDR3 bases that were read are TGTGCCAGCAGCCCACCAGGGAACTATGCT. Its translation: CASSPPGNYA. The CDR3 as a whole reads CASSPPGNYAEQFF.

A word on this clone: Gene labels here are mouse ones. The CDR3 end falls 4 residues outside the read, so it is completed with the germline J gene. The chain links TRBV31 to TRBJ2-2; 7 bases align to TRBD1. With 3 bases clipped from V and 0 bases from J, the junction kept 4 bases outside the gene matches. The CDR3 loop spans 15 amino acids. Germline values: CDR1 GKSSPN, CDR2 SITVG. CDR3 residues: CAWRSTGSNTGQLYF. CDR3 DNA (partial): TGTGCCTGGAGATCGACAGGGTCAAACACCGGG. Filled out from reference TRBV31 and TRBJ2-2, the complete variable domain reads AQTIHQWPVAEIKAVGSPLSLGCTIKGKSSPNLYWYWQATGGTLQQLFYSITVGQVESVVQLNLSASRPKDDQFILSTEKLLLSHSGFYLCAWRSTGSNTGQLYFGEGSKLTVL.

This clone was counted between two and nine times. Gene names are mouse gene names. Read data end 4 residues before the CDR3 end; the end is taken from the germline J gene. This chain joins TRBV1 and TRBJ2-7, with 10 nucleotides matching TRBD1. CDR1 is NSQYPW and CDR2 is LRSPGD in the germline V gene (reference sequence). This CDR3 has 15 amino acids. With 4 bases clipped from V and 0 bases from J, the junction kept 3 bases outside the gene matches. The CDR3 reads CTCSGGQGSSYEQYF. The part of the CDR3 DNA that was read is TGCACCTGCAGTGGGGGACAGGGGAGCTCCTAT.

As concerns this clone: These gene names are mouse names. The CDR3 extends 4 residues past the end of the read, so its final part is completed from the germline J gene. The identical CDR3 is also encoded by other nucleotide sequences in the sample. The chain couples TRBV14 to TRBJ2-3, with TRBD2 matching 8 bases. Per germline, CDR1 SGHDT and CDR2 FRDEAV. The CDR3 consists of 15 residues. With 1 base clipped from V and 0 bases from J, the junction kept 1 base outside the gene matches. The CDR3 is CASSFGGASAETLYF. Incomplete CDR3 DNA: TGTGCCAGCAGTTTCGGGGGGGCTAGTGCAGAA. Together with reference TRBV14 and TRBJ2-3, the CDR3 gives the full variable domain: EAGVTQSPRYAVLQEGQAVSFWCDPISGHDTLYWYQQPRDQGPQLLVYFRDEAVIDNSQLPSDRFSAVRPKGTNSTLKIQSAKQGDTATYLCASSFGGASAETLYFGSGTRLTVL.

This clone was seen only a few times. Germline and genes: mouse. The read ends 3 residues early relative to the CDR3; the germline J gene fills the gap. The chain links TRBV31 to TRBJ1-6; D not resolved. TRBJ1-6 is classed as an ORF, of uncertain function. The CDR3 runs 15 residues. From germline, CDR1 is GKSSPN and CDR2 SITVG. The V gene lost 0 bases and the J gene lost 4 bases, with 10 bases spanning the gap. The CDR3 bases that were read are TGTGCCTGGAGTCTACAGCAGGCTTATAATTCGCCC. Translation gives CAWSLQQAYNSP. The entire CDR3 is CAWSLQQAYNSPLYF.

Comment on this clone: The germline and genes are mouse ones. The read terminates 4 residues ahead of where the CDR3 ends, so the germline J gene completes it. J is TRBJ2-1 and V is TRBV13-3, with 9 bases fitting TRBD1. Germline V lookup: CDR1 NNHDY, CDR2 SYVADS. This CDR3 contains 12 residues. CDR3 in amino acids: CAIRDRAAEQFF. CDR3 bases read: TGTGCCATCCGGGACAGGGCGGCT.

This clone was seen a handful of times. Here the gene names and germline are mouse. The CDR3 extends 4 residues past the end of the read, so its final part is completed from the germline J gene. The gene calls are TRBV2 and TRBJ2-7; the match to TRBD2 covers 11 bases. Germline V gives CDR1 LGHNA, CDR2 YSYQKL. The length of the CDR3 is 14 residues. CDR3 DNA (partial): TGTGCCAGCAGCCAAGGGGACTGGGGGTAT. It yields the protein CASSQGDWGY. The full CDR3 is CASSQGDWGYEQYF.

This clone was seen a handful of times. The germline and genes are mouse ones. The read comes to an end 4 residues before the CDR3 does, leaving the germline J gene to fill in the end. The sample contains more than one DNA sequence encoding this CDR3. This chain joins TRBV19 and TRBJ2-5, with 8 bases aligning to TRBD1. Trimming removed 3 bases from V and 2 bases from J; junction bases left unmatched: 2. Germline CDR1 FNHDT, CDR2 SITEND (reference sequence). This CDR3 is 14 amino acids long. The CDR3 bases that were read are TGTGCCAGCAGTACTACAGGGGGCCAAGAC. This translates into CASSTTGGQD. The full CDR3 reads CASSTTGGQDTQYF. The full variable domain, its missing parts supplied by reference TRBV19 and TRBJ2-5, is GGIITQTPKFLIGQEGQKLTLKCQQNFNHDTMYWYRQDSGKGLRLIYYSITENDLQKGDLSEGYDASREKKSSFSLTVTSAQKNEMAVFLCASSTTGGQDTQYFGPGTRLLVL.

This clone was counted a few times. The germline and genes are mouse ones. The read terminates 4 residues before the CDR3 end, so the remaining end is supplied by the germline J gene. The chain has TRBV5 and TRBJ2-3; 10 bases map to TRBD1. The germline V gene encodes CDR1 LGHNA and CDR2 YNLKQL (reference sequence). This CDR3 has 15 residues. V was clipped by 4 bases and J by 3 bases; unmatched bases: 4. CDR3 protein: CASSPQGQGAETLYF. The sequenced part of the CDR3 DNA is TGTGCCAGCAGCCCCCAGGGACAGGGGGCAGAA.

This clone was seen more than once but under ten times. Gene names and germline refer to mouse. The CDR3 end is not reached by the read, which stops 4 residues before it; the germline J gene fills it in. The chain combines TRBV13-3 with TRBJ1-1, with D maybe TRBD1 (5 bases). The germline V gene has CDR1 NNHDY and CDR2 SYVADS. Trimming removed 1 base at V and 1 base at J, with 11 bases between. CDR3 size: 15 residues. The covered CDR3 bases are TGTGCCAGCAGTGATTGGGCCAGGGCGAACACA. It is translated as CASSDWARANT. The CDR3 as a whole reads CASSDWARANTEVFF.

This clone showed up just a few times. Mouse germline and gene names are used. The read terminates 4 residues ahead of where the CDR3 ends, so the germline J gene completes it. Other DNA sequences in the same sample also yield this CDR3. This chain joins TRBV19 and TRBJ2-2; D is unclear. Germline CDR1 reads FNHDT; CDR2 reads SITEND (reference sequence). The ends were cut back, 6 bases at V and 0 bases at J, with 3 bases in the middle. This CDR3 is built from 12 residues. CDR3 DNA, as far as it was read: TGTGCCAGCACCACAAACACCGGG. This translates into CASTTNTG. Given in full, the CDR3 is CASTTNTGQLYF.

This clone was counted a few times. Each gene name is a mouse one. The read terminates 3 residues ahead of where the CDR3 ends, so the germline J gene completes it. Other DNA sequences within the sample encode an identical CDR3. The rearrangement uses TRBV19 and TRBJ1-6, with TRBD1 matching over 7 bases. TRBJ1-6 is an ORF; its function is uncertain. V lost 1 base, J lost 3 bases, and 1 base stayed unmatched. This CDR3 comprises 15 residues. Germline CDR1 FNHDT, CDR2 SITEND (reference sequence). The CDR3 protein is CASSIQGGYNSPLYF. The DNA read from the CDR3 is TGTGCCAGCAGTATACAGGGGGGCTATAATTCGCCC.

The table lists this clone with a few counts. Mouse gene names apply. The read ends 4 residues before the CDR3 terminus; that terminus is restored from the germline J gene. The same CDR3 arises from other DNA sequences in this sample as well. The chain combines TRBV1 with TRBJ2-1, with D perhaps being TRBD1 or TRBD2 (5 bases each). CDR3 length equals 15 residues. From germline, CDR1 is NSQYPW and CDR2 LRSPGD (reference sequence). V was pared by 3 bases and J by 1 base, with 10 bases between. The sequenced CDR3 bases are TGCACCTGCAGTGCGGGGGTGGGGAACTATGCT. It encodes CTCSAGVGNYA. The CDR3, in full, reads CTCSAGVGNYAEQFF. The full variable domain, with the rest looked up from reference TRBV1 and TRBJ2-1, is VTLLEQNPRWRLVPRGQAVNLRCILKNSQYPWMSWYQQDLQKQLQWLFTLRSPGDKEVKSLPGADYLATRVTDTELRLQVANMSQGRTLYCTCSAGVGNYAEQFFGPGTRLTVL.

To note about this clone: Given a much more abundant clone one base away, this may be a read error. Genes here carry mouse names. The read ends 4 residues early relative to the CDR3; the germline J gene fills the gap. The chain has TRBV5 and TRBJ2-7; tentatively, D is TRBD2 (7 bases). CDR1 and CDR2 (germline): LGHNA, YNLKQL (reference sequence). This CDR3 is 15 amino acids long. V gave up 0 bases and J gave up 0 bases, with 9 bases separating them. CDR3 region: CASSQDWGRSYEQYF. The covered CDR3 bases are TGTGCCAGCAGCCAAGACTGGGGGCGCTCCTAT.

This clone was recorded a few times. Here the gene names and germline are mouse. Partial CDR3 DNA: TGTGCCAGCAGGTTAAGGTCGGGACAATATAATTCGCCC. As protein: CASRLRSGQYNSP. The full CDR3 sequence reads CASRLRSGQYNSPLYF. The chain carries TRBV19 and TRBJ1-6; weak D call: TRBD1 (6 bases). Sequencing ends 3 residues short of the CDR3 end; the germline J gene provides the rest. TRBJ1-6 is an ORF for which the function is uncertain. The V gene's germline CDR1 is FNHDT and CDR2 SITEND (reference sequence). This CDR3 has 16 amino acids. V gave up 5 bases and J gave up 4 bases, with 16 bases separating them.

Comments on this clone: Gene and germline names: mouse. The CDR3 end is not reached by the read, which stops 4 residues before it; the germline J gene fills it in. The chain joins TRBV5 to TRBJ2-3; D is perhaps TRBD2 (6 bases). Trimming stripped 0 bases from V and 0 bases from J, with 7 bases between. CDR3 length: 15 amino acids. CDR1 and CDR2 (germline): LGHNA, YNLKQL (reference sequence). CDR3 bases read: TGTGCCAGCAGCCAAGAACTGGGTAGTGCAGAA. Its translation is CASSQELGSAE. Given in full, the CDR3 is CASSQELGSAETLYF.

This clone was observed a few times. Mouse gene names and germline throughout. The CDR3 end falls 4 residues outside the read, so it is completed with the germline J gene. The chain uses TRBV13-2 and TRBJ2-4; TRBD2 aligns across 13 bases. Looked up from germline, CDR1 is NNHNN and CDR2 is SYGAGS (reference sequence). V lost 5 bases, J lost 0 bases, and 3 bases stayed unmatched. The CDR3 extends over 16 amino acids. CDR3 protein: CASGSGLGGSQNTLYF. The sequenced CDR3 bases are TGTGCCAGCGGGTCGGGACTGGGGGGGAGTCAAAAC.

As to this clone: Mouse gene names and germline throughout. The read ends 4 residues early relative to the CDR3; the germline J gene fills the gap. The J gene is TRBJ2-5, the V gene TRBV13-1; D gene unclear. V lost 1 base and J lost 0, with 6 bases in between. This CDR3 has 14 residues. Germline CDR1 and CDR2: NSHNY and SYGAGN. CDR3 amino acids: CASSDPNNQDTQYF. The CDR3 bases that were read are TGTGCCAGCAGTGATCCCAATAACCAAGAC.